This TCR beta chain was captured in a study of blood T cell repertoires in COVID-19. On the study more broadly: Sites in the United States, Italy and Spain provided acute and convalescent COVID-19 samples.

Germline assignment: CDR1 LGHDT and CDR2 YNNKEL (reference sequence). Trimming stripped 6 bases from V and 1 base from J, with 21 bases between. The CDR3 is 17 amino acids. Source study methods: Quantification of nucleated cells was approximated via reference gene primer amplification. Libraries were prepared by immunoSEQ multiplex PCR; TCRdb keeps only in-frame clonotypes and omits some of them. V and J calls and clone size are given by that table; D and trimming were obtained from the DNA. The repertoire holds around 200,000 clones, with approximately 90% as singletons. The J gene is TRBJ1-1, the V gene TRBV3-1 (or the pseudogene TRBV3-2); D perhaps matches TRBD1 (6 bases). Sequencing used PBMCs or T cells enriched from blood (not recorded which). The clonotype was recovered from a man aged 25 to 40 who had recovered from COVID-19. CDR3 loop: CASSTIRHREGNTEAFF. For the CDR3, the DNA is TGTGCCAGCAGTACCATACGTCACAGGGAGGGGAACACTGAAGCTTTCTTT.